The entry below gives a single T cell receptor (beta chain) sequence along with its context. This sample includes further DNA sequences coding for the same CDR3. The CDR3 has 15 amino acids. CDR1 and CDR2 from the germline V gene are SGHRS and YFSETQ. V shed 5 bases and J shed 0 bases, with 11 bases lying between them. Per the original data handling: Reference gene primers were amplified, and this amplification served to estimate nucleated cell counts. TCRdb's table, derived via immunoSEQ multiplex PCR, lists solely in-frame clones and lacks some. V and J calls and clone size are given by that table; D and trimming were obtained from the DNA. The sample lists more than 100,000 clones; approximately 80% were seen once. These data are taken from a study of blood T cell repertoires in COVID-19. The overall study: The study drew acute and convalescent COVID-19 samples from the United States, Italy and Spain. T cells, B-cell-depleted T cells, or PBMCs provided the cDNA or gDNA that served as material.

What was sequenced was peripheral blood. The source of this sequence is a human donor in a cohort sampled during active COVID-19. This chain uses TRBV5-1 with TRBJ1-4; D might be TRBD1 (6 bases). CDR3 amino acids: CASSLQGATNEKLFF. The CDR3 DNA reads TGCGCCAGCAGTCTACAGGGTGCAACTAATGAAAAACTGTTTTTT.